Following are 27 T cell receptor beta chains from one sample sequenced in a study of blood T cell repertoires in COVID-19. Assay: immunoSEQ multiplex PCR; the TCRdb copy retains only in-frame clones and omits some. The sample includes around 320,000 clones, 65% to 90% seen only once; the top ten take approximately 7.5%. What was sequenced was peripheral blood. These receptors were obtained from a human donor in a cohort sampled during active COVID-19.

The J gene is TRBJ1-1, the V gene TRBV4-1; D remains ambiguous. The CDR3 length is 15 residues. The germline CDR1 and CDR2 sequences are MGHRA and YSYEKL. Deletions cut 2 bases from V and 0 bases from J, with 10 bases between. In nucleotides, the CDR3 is TGCGCCAGCAGCCAACAGACAAACGTGAACACTGAAGCTTTCTTT. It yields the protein CASSQQTNVNTEAFF.

Here the CDR3 reads CASSPIRDRHGAFF. The CDR3 DNA sequence: TGCGCCAGCAGCCCCATCCGGGACAGGCATGGAGCTTTCTTT. This chain joins TRBV5-1 and TRBJ1-1; TRBD1 aligns across 8 bases. Trimming removed 4 bases from V and 10 bases from J; junction bases left unmatched: 12. This CDR3 is 14 amino acids long. Per the germline V gene, CDR1 is SGHRS and CDR2 is YFSETQ.

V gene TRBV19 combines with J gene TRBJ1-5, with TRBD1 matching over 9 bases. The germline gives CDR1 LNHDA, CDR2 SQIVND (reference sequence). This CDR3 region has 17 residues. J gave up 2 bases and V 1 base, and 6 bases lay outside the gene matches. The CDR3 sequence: CASSIGGTGLGNQPQHF. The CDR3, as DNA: TGTGCCAGTAGTATAGGCGGGACAGGGTTAGGCAATCAGCCCCAGCATTTT.

CDR3 DNA: TGTGCCAGCAGCACCCAAGGGCGGGGGCTTGCCTACGAGCAGTACTTC. Translated: CASSTQGRGLAYEQYF. V and J are TRBV5-6 and TRBJ2-7, with a weak D call TRBD2 (7 bases). Germline values: CDR1 SGHDT, CDR2 YYEEEE. V shed 4 bases and J shed 2 bases, with 19 bases lying between them. The length of the CDR3 is 16 residues. Drawing the rest from reference TRBV5-6 and TRBJ2-7, the complete variable domain is DAGVTQSPTHLIKTRGQQVTLRCSPKSGHDTVSWYQQALGQGPQFIFQYYEEEERQRGNFPDRFSGHQFPNYSSELNVNALLLGDSALYLCASSTQGRGLAYEQYFGPGTRLTVT.

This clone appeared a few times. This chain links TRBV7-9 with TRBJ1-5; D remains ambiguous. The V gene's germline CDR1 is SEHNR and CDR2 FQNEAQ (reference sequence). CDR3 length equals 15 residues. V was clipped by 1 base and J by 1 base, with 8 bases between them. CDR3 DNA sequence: TGTGCCAGCAGCTTAGAAGGCGGAAGCAATCAGCCCCAGCATTTT. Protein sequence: CASSLEGGSNQPQHF.

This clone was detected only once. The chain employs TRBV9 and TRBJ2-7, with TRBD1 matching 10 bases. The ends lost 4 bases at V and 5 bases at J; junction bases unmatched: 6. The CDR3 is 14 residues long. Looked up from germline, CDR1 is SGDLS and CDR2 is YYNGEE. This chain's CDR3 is CASSPNGQGDEQYF. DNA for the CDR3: TGTGCCAGCAGCCCTAATGGACAGGGGGACGAGCAGTACTTC.

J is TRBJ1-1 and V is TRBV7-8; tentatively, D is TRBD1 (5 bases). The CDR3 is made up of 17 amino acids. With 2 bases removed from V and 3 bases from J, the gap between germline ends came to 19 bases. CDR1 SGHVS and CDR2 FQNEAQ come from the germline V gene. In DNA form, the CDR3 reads TGTGCCAGCAGCTTATGGACGGCTAGTCGGGGGGACACTGAAGCTTTCTTT. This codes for CASSLWTASRGDTEAFF.

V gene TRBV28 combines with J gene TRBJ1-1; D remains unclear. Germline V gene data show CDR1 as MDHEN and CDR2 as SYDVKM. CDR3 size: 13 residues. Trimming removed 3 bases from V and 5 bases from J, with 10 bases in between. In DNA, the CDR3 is TGTGCCAGCAGTTTGTTGTCGAGGACTGAAGCTTTCTTT. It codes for CASSLLSRTEAFF. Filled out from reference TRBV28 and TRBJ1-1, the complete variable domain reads DVKVTQSSRYLVKRTGEKVFLECVQDMDHENMFWYRQDPGLGLRLIYFSYDVKMKEKGDIPEGYSVSREKKERFSLILESASTNQTSMYLCASSLLSRTEAFFGQGTRLTVV.

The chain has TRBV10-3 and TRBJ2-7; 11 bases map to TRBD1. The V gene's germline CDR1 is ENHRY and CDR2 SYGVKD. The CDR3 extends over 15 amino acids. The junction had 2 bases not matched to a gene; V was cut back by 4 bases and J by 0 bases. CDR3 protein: CAISGGQGGSYEQYF. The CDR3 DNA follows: TGTGCCATCAGTGGGGGACAGGGGGGCTCCTACGAGCAGTACTTC.

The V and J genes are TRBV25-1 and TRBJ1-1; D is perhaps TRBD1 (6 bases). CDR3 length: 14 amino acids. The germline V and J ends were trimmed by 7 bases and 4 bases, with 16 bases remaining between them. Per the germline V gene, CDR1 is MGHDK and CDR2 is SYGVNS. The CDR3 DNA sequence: TGTGCCAGCACTCGAGCAGGGGAGACCACTGAAGCTTTCTTT. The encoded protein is CASTRAGETTEAFF.

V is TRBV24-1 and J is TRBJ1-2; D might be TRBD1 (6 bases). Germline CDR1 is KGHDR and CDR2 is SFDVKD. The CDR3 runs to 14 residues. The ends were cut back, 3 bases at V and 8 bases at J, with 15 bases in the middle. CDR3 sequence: CATSDVTGSDGYTF. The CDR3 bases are TGTGCCACCAGTGATGTAACAGGGTCGGACGGCTACACCTTC.

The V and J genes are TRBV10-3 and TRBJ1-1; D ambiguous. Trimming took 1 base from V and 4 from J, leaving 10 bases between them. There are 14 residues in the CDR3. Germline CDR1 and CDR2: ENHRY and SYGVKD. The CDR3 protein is CAISELSGITEAFF. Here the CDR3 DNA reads TGTGCCATCAGTGAGTTATCGGGTATCACTGAAGCTTTCTTT.

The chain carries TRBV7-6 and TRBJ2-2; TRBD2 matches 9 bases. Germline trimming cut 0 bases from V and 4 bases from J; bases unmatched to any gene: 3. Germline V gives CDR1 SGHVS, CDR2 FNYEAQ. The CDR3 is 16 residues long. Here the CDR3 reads CASSLAGLAGTGELFF. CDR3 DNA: TGTGCCAGCAGCTTAGCGGGACTAGCAGGCACCGGGGAGCTGTTTTTT.

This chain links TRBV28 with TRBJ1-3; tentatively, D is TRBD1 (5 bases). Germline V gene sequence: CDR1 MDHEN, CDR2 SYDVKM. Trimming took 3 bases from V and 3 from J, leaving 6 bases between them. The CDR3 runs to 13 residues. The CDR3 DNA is TGTGCCAGCAGTTTTAGGGGTGGAAACACCATATATTTT. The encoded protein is CASSFRGGNTIYF.

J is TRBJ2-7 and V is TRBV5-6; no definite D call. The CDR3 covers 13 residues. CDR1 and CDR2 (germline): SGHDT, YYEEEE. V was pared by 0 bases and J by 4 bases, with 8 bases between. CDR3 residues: CASSLVSVYEQYF. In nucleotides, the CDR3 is TGTGCCAGCAGCTTGGTGTCCGTTTACGAGCAGTACTTC.

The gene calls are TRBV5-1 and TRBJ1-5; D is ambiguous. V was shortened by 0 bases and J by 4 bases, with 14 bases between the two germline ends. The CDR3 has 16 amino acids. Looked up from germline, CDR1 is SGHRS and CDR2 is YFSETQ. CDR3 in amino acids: CASSLDGVGPNQPQHF. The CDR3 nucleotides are TGCGCCAGCAGCTTGGACGGGGTAGGGCCAAATCAGCCCCAGCATTTT.

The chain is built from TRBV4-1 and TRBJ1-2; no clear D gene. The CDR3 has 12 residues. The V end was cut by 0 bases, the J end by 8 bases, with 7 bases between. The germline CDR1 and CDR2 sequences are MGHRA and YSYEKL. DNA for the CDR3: TGCGCCAGCAGCCAAGAGGGCCGGGGCTACACCTTC. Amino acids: CASSQEGRGYTF.

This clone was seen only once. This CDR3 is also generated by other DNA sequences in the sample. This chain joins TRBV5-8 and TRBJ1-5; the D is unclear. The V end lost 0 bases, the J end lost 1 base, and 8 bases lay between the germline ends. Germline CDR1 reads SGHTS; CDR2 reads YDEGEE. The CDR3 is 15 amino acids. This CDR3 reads CASSLGGRSNQPQHF. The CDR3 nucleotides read TGTGCCAGCAGCTTGGGAGGTAGGAGCAATCAGCCCCAGCATTTT.

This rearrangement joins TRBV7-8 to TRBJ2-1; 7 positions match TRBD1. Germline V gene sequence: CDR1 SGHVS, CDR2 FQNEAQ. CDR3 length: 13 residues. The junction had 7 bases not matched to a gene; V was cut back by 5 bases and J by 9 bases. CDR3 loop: CASSPQTGTEQFF. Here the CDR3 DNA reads TGTGCCAGCAGCCCCCAGACAGGGACTGAGCAGTTCTTC. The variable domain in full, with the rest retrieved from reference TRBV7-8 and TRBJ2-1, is GAGVSQSPRYKVAKRGQDVALRCDPISGHVSLFWYQQALGQGPEFLTYFQNEAQLDKSGLPSDRFFAERPEGSVSTLKIQRTQQEDSAVYLCASSPQTGTEQFFGPGTRLTVL.

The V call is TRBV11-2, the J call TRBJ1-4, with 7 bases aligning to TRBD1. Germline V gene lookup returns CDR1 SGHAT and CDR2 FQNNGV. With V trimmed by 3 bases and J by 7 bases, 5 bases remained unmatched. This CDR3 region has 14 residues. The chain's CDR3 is CASSLRGLSEKLFF. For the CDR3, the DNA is TGTGCCAGCAGCTTGAGGGGGCTAAGTGAAAAACTGTTTTTT. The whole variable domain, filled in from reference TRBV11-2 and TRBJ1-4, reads EAGVAQSPRYKIIEKRQSVAFWCNPISGHATLYWYQQILGQGPKLLIQFQNNGVVDDSQLPKDRFSAERLKGVDSTLKIQPAKLEDSAVYLCASSLRGLSEKLFFGSGTQLSVL.

The DNA of the CDR3 is TGTGCCACCAGCAGAGCGGGGGGGATGACTGAAGCTTTCTTT. This gives the protein CATSRAGGMTEAFF. The rearrangement uses TRBV15 and TRBJ1-1, with D possibly being TRBD1 (5 bases). CDR3 length equals 14 residues. CDR1 is LNHNV and CDR2 is YYDKDF in the germline V gene (reference sequence). With 1 base removed from V and 5 bases from J, the gap between germline ends came to 11 bases.

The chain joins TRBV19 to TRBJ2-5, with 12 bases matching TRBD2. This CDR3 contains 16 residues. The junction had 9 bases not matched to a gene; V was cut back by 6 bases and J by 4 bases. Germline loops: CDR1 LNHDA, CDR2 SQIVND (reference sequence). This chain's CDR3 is CASSDSLAGGIETQYF. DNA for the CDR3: TGTGCCAGTAGCGACTCACTAGCGGGGGGAATAGAGACCCAGTACTTC. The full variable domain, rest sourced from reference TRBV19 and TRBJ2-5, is DGGITQSPKYLFRKEGQNVTLSCEQNLNHDAMYWYRQDPGQGLRLIYYSQIVNDFQKGDIAEGYSVSREKKESFPLTVTSAQKNPTAFYLCASSDSLAGGIETQYFGPGTRLLVL.

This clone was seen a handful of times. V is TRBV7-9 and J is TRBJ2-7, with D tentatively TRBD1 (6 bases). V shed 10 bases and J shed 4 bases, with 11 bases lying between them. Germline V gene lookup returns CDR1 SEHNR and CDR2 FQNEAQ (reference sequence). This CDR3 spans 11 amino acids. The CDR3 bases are TGTGCCATTACAGGGCCGTACGAGCAGTACTTC. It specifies CAITGPYEQYF.

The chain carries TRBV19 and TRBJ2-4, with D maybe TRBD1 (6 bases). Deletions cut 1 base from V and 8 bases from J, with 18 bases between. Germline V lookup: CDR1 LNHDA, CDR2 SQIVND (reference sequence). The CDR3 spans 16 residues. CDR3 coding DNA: TGTGCCAGTAGTATAGGGCTTAGGACAGTATGGGACATTCAGTACTTC. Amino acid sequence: CASSIGLRTVWDIQYF.

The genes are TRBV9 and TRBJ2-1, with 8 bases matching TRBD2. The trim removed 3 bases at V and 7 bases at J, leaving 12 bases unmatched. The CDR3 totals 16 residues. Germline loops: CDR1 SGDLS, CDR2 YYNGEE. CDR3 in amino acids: CASSALGGLVGNEQFF. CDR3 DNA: TGTGCCAGCAGCGCCCTTGGGGGACTAGTCGGGAATGAGCAGTTCTTC.

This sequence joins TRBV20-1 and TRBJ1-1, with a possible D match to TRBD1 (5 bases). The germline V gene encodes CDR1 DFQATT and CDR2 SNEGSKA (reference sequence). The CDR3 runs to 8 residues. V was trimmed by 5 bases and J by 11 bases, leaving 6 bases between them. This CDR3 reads CSARGAFF. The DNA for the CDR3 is TGCAGTGCTCGGGGGGCTTTCTTT.

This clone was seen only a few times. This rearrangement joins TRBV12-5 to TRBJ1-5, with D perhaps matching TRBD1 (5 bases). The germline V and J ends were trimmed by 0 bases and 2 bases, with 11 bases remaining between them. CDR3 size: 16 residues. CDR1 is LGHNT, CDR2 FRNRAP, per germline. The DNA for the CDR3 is TGTGCTAGTGGTTTGGTAAGCGGGGCCGGCAATCAGCCCCAGCATTTT. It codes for CASGLVSGAGNQPQHF.